The following is a T cell receptor beta chain sequence with its context. The antigen remains undetermined. These data originate in a study of OX40 agonist ivuxolimab in advanced cancers. Study findings and constraints: Low normalized clonal expansion also occurred in some nonresponding patients.

The method was immunoSEQ multiplex PCR; TCRdb's version includes in-frame clones alone and lacks a portion of them. The sample gives approximately 60,000 clones, 80% to 85% of which show up once; 0.5% to 0.7% is in the top ten. The CDR3 spans 13 residues. Germline CDR1 is LNHNV and CDR2 is YYDKDF (reference sequence). V was cut by 6 bases and J by 2 bases, with 11 bases left in between. This specimen was CD4+ or CD8+ T cells sorted from blood, taken in a trial of the OX40 agonist ivuxolimab. The receptor's source is an adult with an advanced solid tumor such as melanoma, head and neck, liver or kidney cancer. V gene TRBV15 combines with J gene TRBJ2-7; D perhaps matches TRBD1 (5 bases). CDR3 amino acids: CATSTRGTYEQYF. The CDR3 DNA reads TGTGCCACCAGTACAAGGGGTACCTACGAGCAGTACTTC. The complete variable domain, with remaining parts taken from reference TRBV15 and TRBJ2-7, reads DAMVIQNPRYQVTQFGKPVTLSCSQTLNHNVMYWYQQKSSQAPKLLFHYYDKDFNNEADTPDNFQSRRPNTSFCFLDIRSPGLGDTAMYLCATSTRGTYEQYFGPGTRLTVT.